These 29 T cell receptor beta chains came from one sample sequenced in a study of blood T cell repertoires in COVID-19. Sequencing was performed with immunoSEQ multiplex PCR; in TCRdb, only in-frame clones are kept and a portion is missing. This sample yields about 400,000 clones, of which around nine tenths are seen a single time; around 0.95% belongs to the top ten. The sample comprised PBMCs or T cells enriched from blood (not recorded which). The receptors stem from a woman in her twenties or thirties with acute COVID-19.

This chain joins TRBV6-5 and TRBJ1-2; 7 bases agree with TRBD1. Germline trimming cut 2 bases from V and 8 bases from J; bases unmatched to any gene: 8. This CDR3 comprises 14 residues. The germline gives CDR1 MNHEY, CDR2 SVGAGI. DNA for the CDR3: TGTGCCAGCAGTTACGGAGGGGGCGGACGGGGCTACACCTTC. Residues: CASSYGGGGRGYTF.

The chain links TRBV4-2 to TRBJ1-5; weak D call: TRBD1 (5 bases). From germline, CDR1 is LGHNA and CDR2 YNFKEQ. V lost 2 bases and J 5 bases, leaving 10 bases between the germline ends. This CDR3 has 14 residues. The CDR3 is CASSQRGGDQPQHF. DNA of the CDR3: TGTGCCAGCAGCCAAAGAGGAGGGGATCAGCCCCAGCATTTT.

The chain is built from TRBV5-4 and TRBJ2-1; a possible D gene is TRBD2 (7 bases). Trimming cost V 1 base and J 9 bases, with 14 bases left between them. The CDR3 contains 14 residues. Germline V gives CDR1 SGHNT, CDR2 YYREEE (reference sequence). The chain's CDR3 is CASSLWGGLSEQFF. CDR3 nucleotides: TGTGCCAGCAGCTTGTGGGGGGGGCTGAGTGAGCAGTTCTTC.

The chain joins TRBV7-3 to TRBJ2-2; a weak D match, TRBD1 (6 bases). Trimming removed 3 bases at V and 0 bases at J, with 11 bases between. Germline loops: CDR1 SGHTA, CDR2 FQGTGA. The CDR3 has 16 amino acids. CDR3 residues: CASSFLGTSNTGELFF. The CDR3 nucleotides read TGTGCCAGCAGCTTCCTGGGGACATCGAACACCGGGGAGCTGTTTTTT.

The chain is built from TRBV7-6 and TRBJ1-3; tentatively, D is TRBD1 (5 bases). The germline V gene encodes CDR1 SGHVS and CDR2 FNYEAQ. Deletions cut 3 bases from V and 2 bases from J, with 14 bases between. This CDR3 has 16 amino acids. This chain's CDR3 is CASSLGQGLAGNTIYF. CDR3 bases: TGTGCCAGCAGCTTGGGGCAGGGCTTGGCTGGAAACACCATATATTTT.

The CDR3 DNA reads as TGTGCCAGCAGCTTAGGGCCGGAACTAGCGGGGGAGTACGAGCAGTACTTC. Translated, it gives CASSLGPELAGEYEQYF. The V and J genes are TRBV7-9 and TRBJ2-7; 11 bases map to TRBD2. V trimming: 1 base; J trimming: 4 bases; junction bases outside the gene matches: 9. This CDR3 has 17 residues. Germline CDR1 is SEHNR and CDR2 is FQNEAQ (reference sequence).

The V gene is TRBV29-1, the J gene TRBJ2-7; 7 bases are a match to TRBD1. The CDR3 covers 14 residues. Germline V lookup: CDR1 SQVTM, CDR2 ANQGSEA. V trimming: 4 bases; J trimming: 5 bases; junction bases outside the gene matches: 11. CDR3 sequence reads: CSVGFRQGFDEQYF. Here the CDR3 DNA reads TGCAGCGTTGGTTTTCGACAGGGTTTCGACGAGCAGTACTTC.

The rearrangement uses TRBV5-6 and TRBJ2-7; TRBD2 aligns across 10 bases. The CDR3 totals 15 residues. Germline trimming cut 5 bases from V and 2 bases from J; bases unmatched to any gene: 7. Germline lookup yields CDR1 SGHDT and CDR2 YYEEEE. The CDR3 region has the DNA TGTGCCAGCAGTTTTCAAAGCGGGGGGGCCTACGAGCAGTACTTC. It encodes CASSFQSGGAYEQYF.

V gene TRBV30 combines with J gene TRBJ2-1, with TRBD1 matching 10 bases. V shed 4 bases and J 6 bases; nucleotides not matched to a gene: 6. Germline V gene sequence: CDR1 GTSNPN, CDR2 SVGIG (reference sequence). CDR3 size: 14 residues. The CDR3 loop reads CAWTKGTGANEQFF. In DNA, the CDR3 is TGTGCCTGGACCAAAGGGACAGGGGCCAATGAGCAGTTCTTC.

The chain uses TRBV6-5 and TRBJ1-4; 7 bases line up with TRBD1. V gave up 4 bases and J gave up 10 bases; unmatched junction bases: 9. The CDR3 is made up of 14 amino acids. Germline CDR1 MNHEY, CDR2 SVGAGI. CDR3 nucleotides: TGTGCCAGCAGTTCCCTCGGACAGGAGGGAAAACTGTTTTTT. Its translation is CASSSLGQEGKLFF.

Concerning this clone itself: This CDR3 is also generated by other DNA sequences in the sample. The V gene is TRBV24-1, the J gene TRBJ1-5; D is possibly TRBD1 (5 bases). Trimming left V 3 bases short and J 4 bases short, with 9 bases between. Germline CDR1 KGHDR, CDR2 SFDVKD. The CDR3 is made up of 14 amino acids. In nucleotides, the CDR3 is TGTGCCACCAGTGATCCCAGGGTGAATCAGCCCCAGCATTTT. Amino acids: CATSDPRVNQPQHF.

The chain has TRBV7-2 and TRBJ2-5; tentatively, D is TRBD2 (6 bases). Trimming cost V 1 base and J 6 bases, with 9 bases left between them. CDR3 length: 13 amino acids. Germline CDR1 and CDR2: SGHTA and FQGNSA. The CDR3 DNA reads TGTGCCAGCAGCTTAGTGGGGGGTAAGACCCAGTACTTC. This sequence encodes CASSLVGGKTQYF.

This sequence joins TRBV21-1 and TRBJ2-2; TRBD2, the D gene given by the table, was not confirmed from the DNA. TRBV21-1 is listed as a pseudogene. This CDR3 is 19 amino acids long. The CDR3 coding sequence is TGTGCCAGCGGCCTAGCGGGGGTTGGCCACTCCCCCCCCACCGGGGAGCTGTTTTTT. Translated, it gives CASGLAGVGHSPPTGELFF.

CDR3 DNA sequence: TGTGCCAGCAGCCGATTTACGGACAGGGTTCCCTCAAAACCAAACTATGGCTACACCTTC. It encodes CASSRFTDRVPSKPNYGYTF. The V call is TRBV9, the J call TRBJ1-2, with 8 bases that match TRBD1. The CDR3 extends over 20 amino acids. J lost 2 bases, V lost 4 bases, and 22 bases had no gene match. The germline CDR1 and CDR2 sequences are SGDLS and YYNGEE.

The gene calls are TRBV5-1 and TRBJ2-5, with a possible D match to TRBD2 (6 bases). CDR1 is SGHRS, CDR2 YFSETQ, per germline. Trimming took 1 base from V and 5 from J, leaving 18 bases between them. This CDR3 contains 16 residues. CDR3 sequence (DNA): TGCGCCAGCAGCTTGTCAGGCGGGGTCATATATGAGACCCAGTACTTC. Translation gives CASSLSGGVIYETQYF. The whole variable domain, filled in from reference TRBV5-1 and TRBJ2-5, reads KAGVTQTPRYLIKTRGQQVTLSCSPISGHRSVSWYQQTPGQGLQFLFEYFSETQRNKGNFPGRFSGRQFSNSRSEMNVSTLELGDSALYLCASSLSGGVIYETQYFGPGTRLLVL.

V is TRBV3-1 (or the pseudogene TRBV3-2) and J is TRBJ2-1, with D hard to call. Germline-derived CDR1 and CDR2 are LGHDT and YNNKEL (reference sequence). V was pared by 0 bases and J by 0 bases, with 12 bases between. The CDR3 consists of 17 residues. In DNA form, the CDR3 reads TGTGCCAGCAGCCAAGATTCACCGGTTAGCTCCTACAATGAGCAGTTCTTC. Amino acid sequence: CASSQDSPVSSYNEQFF.

The chain carries TRBV3-1 (or the pseudogene TRBV3-2) and TRBJ1-6; D is uncertain. Germline lookup yields CDR1 LGHDT and CDR2 YNNKEL (reference sequence). Trimming removed 1 base at V and 9 bases at J, with 4 bases between. This CDR3 is built from 12 residues. CDR3 sequence (DNA): TGTGCCAGCAGCCAAGCGAGTTCACCCCTCCACTTT. Its translation is CASSQASSPLHF.

The chain combines TRBV5-6 with TRBJ2-2, with D possibly matching TRBD1 (5 bases). The germline CDR1 and CDR2 sequences are SGHDT and YYEEEE. The CDR3 consists of 17 residues. V was cut by 4 bases and J by 5 bases, with 21 bases left in between. CDR3 residues: CASSGKGSTGRTGELFF. DNA of the CDR3: TGTGCCAGCAGCGGAAAGGGATCAACAGGACGGACCGGGGAGCTGTTTTTT.

This clone was seen a single time. V is TRBV10-2 and J is TRBJ2-2; 9 nucleotides align to TRBD1. Germline V gene sequence: CDR1 WSHSY, CDR2 SAAADI. V shed 3 bases, J shed 3 bases, and the junction held 5 bases outside the gene matches. The CDR3 contains 16 residues. In nucleotides, the CDR3 is TGCGCCAGCAGTGACCCGACAGGGGGAGACACCGGGGAGCTGTTTTTT. The encoded protein is CASSDPTGGDTGELFF.

The chain has TRBV19 and TRBJ1-2, with D tentatively TRBD1 (6 bases). This CDR3 is 16 amino acids long. CDR1 is LNHDA, CDR2 SQIVND, per germline (reference sequence). Trimming pared 6 bases from V and 8 bases from J, leaving 25 bases between. CDR3 bases: TGTGCCAGTAGACCAATGGGACGGGACATTGAGATAGGCTACACCTTC. Translation gives CASRPMGRDIEIGYTF.

Only one count was recorded for this clone. CDR3 protein: CASSPDGEEDEQYF. In DNA form, the CDR3 reads TGTGCCAGCTCACCCGATGGGGAGGAAGACGAGCAGTACTTC. This chain links TRBV18 with TRBJ2-7, with D possibly being TRBD2 (6 bases). The CDR3 totals 14 residues. V was pared by 3 bases and J by 5 bases, with 14 bases between. Germline CDR1 and CDR2: KGHSH and LQKENI.

The chain has TRBV7-9 and TRBJ2-7; a possible D gene is TRBD2 (5 bases). V lost 2 bases to trimming and J lost 2 bases, with 10 bases between them. The germline gives CDR1 SEHNR, CDR2 FQNEAQ (reference sequence). CDR3 length equals 14 residues. For the CDR3, the DNA is TGTGCCAGCAGCTTATCCGGGATTACCTACGAGCAGTACTTC. Residues: CASSLSGITYEQYF. The entire variable domain, with the rest obtained from reference TRBV7-9 and TRBJ2-7, is as follows: DTGVSQNPRHKITKRGQNVTFRCDPISEHNRLYWYRQTLGQGPEFLTYFQNEAQLEKSRLLSDRFSAERPKGSFSTLEIQRTEQGDSAMYLCASSLSGITYEQYFGPGTRLTVT.

The chain uses TRBV28 and TRBJ1-5; tentative D call: TRBD1 (5 bases). V was pared by 5 bases and J by 4 bases, with 9 bases between. The germline V gene has CDR1 MDHEN and CDR2 SYDVKM. The CDR3 covers 13 residues. In DNA form, the CDR3 reads TGTGCCAGCAGTGGATACAGGAATCAGCCCCAGCATTTT. Translating it yields CASSGYRNQPQHF.

The chain combines TRBV9 with TRBJ2-2, with D possibly matching TRBD2 (5 bases). Per germline, CDR1 SGDLS and CDR2 YYNGEE. This CDR3 is 17 amino acids long. Trimming took 4 bases from V and 2 from J, leaving 18 bases between them. The CDR3: CASSPLRGEPNTGELFF. The CDR3 DNA is TGTGCCAGCAGCCCCCTGCGTGGGGAGCCAAACACCGGGGAGCTGTTTTTT.

V usage is TRBV18 and J usage is TRBJ2-1, with D perhaps TRBD2 (6 bases). CDR1 is KGHSH, CDR2 LQKENI, per germline. V dropped 1 base and J dropped 5 bases, with 18 bases sitting between them. This CDR3 region has 17 residues. The CDR3 reads CASSPRAGQGLDNEQFF. CDR3 DNA sequence: TGTGCCAGCTCACCACGCGCGGGGCAGGGTTTGGACAATGAGCAGTTCTTC.

The gene calls are TRBV2 and TRBJ2-5, with 9 positions matching TRBD1. J lost 5 bases, V lost 5 bases, and 6 bases had no gene match. This CDR3 comprises 14 residues. Germline lookup yields CDR1 SNHLY and CDR2 FYNNEI. CDR3 protein: CASSNRGPLETQYF. In nucleotides, the CDR3 is TGTGCCAGCAGTAACAGGGGGCCGCTGGAGACCCAGTACTTC.

The rearrangement joins TRBV15 to TRBJ1-1; D call uncertain. From germline, CDR1 is LNHNV and CDR2 YYDKDF (reference sequence). The CDR3 is made up of 11 amino acids. Trimming stripped 7 bases from V and 2 bases from J, with 5 bases between. Written as DNA, the CDR3 is TGTGCCACCAATTCTAACACTGAAGCTTTCTTT. Amino acids: CATNSNTEAFF.

The genes are TRBV6-2 or TRBV6-3 and TRBJ1-5, with TRBD1 matching 9 bases. Losses at the gene ends were 6 bases for V and 3 bases for J; bases not matched to a gene: 9. CDR3 size: 16 residues. The germline V gene encodes CDR1 MNHEY and CDR2 SVGEGT. The DNA of the CDR3 is TGTGCCAGCAGCCAGGGACAGGGTTTTTACAATCAGCCCCAGCATTTT. Translated: CASSQGQGFYNQPQHF.

V gene TRBV7-9 combines with J gene TRBJ1-4; D unresolved. V gave up 4 bases and J gave up 4 bases, with 13 bases separating them. Germline CDR1 SEHNR, CDR2 FQNEAQ (reference sequence). The CDR3 runs 15 residues. CDR3 bases: TGTGCCAGCAGCTCCAGCCGGAGCAGTAATGAAAAACTGTTTTTT. It translates to CASSSSRSSNEKLFF.